One and the same sample provided the 18 T cell receptor beta chains below, sequenced in a study of response to subunit inactivated influenza vaccine. MiXCR was run by TCRdb on the RT-PCR reads, yielding one entry per CDR3 protein. The sample holds a few hundred thousand distinct CDR3 sequences; just over 20% are singletons and the top ten take 9.5% to 13%. Sequences were derived from PBMCs from blood, sampled about 19 months after vaccination. The origin of the receptors is a man in his fifties or sixties who received an inactivated influenza vaccine.

This clonotype was seen many times. This chain uses TRBV7-8 with TRBJ1-5; a weak D match, TRBD1 (5 bases). Between the trimmed V and J ends, which lost 2 bases and 6 bases, there was a span of 11 bases. The germline V gene encodes CDR1 SGHVS and CDR2 FQNEAQ. This CDR3 is 14 amino acids long. The CDR3 is CASSLTRGGQPQHF. In DNA, the CDR3 is TGTGCCAGCAGCTTAACGAGGGGCGGTCAGCCCCAGCATTTT.

V and J are TRBV25-1 and TRBJ2-3; 10 bases line up with TRBD1. V shed 3 bases, J shed 2 bases, and the junction held 5 bases outside the gene matches. Germline-derived CDR1 and CDR2 are MGHDK and SYGVNS. This CDR3 contains 16 residues. CDR3 amino acids: CASSDSGTGDTDTQYF. CDR3 sequence (DNA): TGTGCCAGCAGTGACTCCGGGACAGGGGACACAGATACGCAGTATTTT. Complete variable domain (other parts from reference TRBV25-1 and TRBJ2-3): EADIYQTPRYLVIGTGKKITLECSQTMGHDKMYWYQQDPGMELHLIHYSYGVNSTEKGDLSSESTVSRIRTEHFPLTLESARPSHTSQYLCASSDSGTGDTDTQYFGPGTRLTVL.

The chain employs TRBV28 and TRBJ2-7; D tentatively fits TRBD1 or TRBD2 (5 bases each). This CDR3 has 14 residues. The germline V gene has CDR1 MDHEN and CDR2 SYDVKM. The V end lost 10 bases, the J end lost 1 base, and 17 bases lay between the germline ends. As DNA, the CDR3 is TGTGCCACCGCGGGCAGGGAAGGTTCCTACGAGCAGTACTTC. This sequence encodes CATAGREGSYEQYF.

The chain is built from TRBV7-9 and TRBJ2-7; 8 bases match TRBD1. The junction had 13 bases not matched to a gene; V was cut back by 5 bases and J by 4 bases. Germline CDR1 reads SEHNR; CDR2 reads FQNEAQ (reference sequence). The CDR3 has 16 residues. CDR3 DNA: TGTGCCAGCAGCCCCCCACCCAGGGGGCGCCGGTACGAGCAGTACTTC. As protein: CASSPPPRGRRYEQYF.

Ten or more counts support this clonotype. The chain joins TRBV6-6 to TRBJ1-3; D ambiguous. The CDR3 totals 14 residues. Germline CDR1 and CDR2: MNHNY and SVGAGI (reference sequence). The V end was cut by 8 bases, the J end by 0 bases, with 11 bases between. Here the CDR3 reads CASSARPSGNTIYF. Here the CDR3 DNA reads TGTGCCAGCTCCGCCCGCCCCTCTGGAAACACCATATATTTT.

This clonotype was counted ten times or more. The V call is TRBV3-1, the J call TRBJ1-1; TRBD1 aligns across 8 bases. Germline V lookup: CDR1 LGHDT, CDR2 YNNKEL (reference sequence). Trimming at V came to 0 bases and at J to 5 bases, leaving 5 bases not matched to a gene. The CDR3 sequence is 15 residues long. Here the CDR3 reads CASSQDPGGATEAFF. The CDR3 bases are TGTGCCAGCAGCCAAGATCCAGGGGGCGCAACTGAAGCTTTCTTT.

This chain links TRBV7-9 with TRBJ2-3; D gene unclear. The V and J ends lost 2 bases and 1 base respectively, with 10 bases between them. The CDR3 covers 15 residues. CDR1 and CDR2 (germline): SEHNR, FQNEAQ (reference sequence). Written as DNA, the CDR3 is TGTGCCAGCAGCTTATTGCGCGCGGGCACAGATACGCAGTATTTT. It specifies CASSLLRAGTDTQYF. The variable domain in full, completed from reference TRBV7-9 and TRBJ2-3, reads DTGVSQNPRHKITKRGQNVTFRCDPISEHNRLYWYRQTLGQGPEFLTYFQNEAQLEKSRLLSDRFSAERPKGSFSTLEIQRTEQGDSAMYLCASSLLRAGTDTQYFGPGTRLTVL.

The chain's CDR3 is CASSQETGYNEQFF. For the CDR3, the DNA is TGTGCCAGCAGCCAAGAGACGGGGTACAATGAGCAGTTCTTC. The chain recombines TRBV14 with TRBJ2-1; D might be TRBD2 (5 bases). V gave up 0 bases and J gave up 4 bases, with 7 bases separating them. Looked up from germline, CDR1 is SGHDN and CDR2 is FVKESK. There are 14 residues in the CDR3.

The J gene is TRBJ1-2, the V gene TRBV11-2; perhaps TRBD1 as D (5 bases). The germline V and J ends were trimmed by 0 bases and 8 bases, with 22 bases remaining between them. This CDR3 is 17 amino acids long. CDR1 SGHAT and CDR2 FQNNGV come from the germline V gene. The CDR3 coding sequence is TGTGCCAGCAGCTTAGAGGTTCTGGTGGGCCAGGGAGTGGGCTACACCTTC. It encodes CASSLEVLVGQGVGYTF.

This clonotype was seen a few times. V is TRBV9 and J is TRBJ1-2, with 8 bases matching TRBD1. V lost 3 bases to trimming and J lost 2 bases; unmatched junction nucleotides: 6. This CDR3 contains 15 residues. Germline lookup yields CDR1 SGDLS and CDR2 YYNGEE. The CDR3 loop is CASSEVDRENYGYTF. The CDR3 nucleotides read TGTGCCAGCAGCGAGGTGGACAGGGAGAACTATGGCTACACCTTC.

This rearrangement joins TRBV10-3 to TRBJ2-5; D might be TRBD1 (6 bases). The V gene's germline CDR1 is ENHRY and CDR2 SYGVKD. This CDR3 is built from 15 residues. The CDR3 nucleotides are TGTGCTCCATCGGCCGTAAGAAGGGGGCAAGAGACCCAGTACTTC. Encoded protein: CAPSAVRRGQETQYF.

This clonotype was observed a handful of times. The chain carries TRBV6-2 or TRBV6-3 and TRBJ2-4; 11 bases match TRBD2. CDR1 and CDR2 from the germline V gene are MNHEY and SVGEGT. V shed 2 bases, J shed 15 bases, and the junction held 6 bases outside the gene matches. CDR3 size: 13 residues. The CDR3 DNA reads TGTGCCAGCAGTTACAGCACTAGCGGGAGTCTGTACTTC. It translates to CASSYSTSGSLYF.

This clonotype occurred a few times. The chain links TRBV7-2 to TRBJ2-7, with a tentative D call TRBD1 (6 bases). There are 14 residues in the CDR3. V was cut by 5 bases and J by 5 bases, with 16 bases left in between. The germline V gene has CDR1 SGHTA and CDR2 FQGNSA. The CDR3 DNA is TGTGCCAGCAGCCGGGCAGGGGACATGAACGAGCAGTACTTC. Translation gives CASSRAGDMNEQYF. Variable domain in full (rest from reference TRBV7-2 and TRBJ2-7): GAGVSQSPSNKVTEKGKDVELRCDPISGHTALYWYRQSLGQGLEFLIYFQGNSAPDKSGLPSDRFSAERTGGSVSTLTIQRTQQEDSAVYLCASSRAGDMNEQYFGPGTRLTVT.

The table lists this clonotype with a few counts. This chain joins TRBV7-9 and TRBJ2-7; no reliable D call. The germline CDR1 and CDR2 sequences are SEHNR and FQNEAQ (reference sequence). The CDR3 consists of 13 residues. Trimming cost V 0 bases and J 2 bases, with 5 bases left between them. This chain's CDR3 is CASSLAPAYEQYF. CDR3 DNA sequence: TGTGCCAGCAGCTTAGCGCCTGCCTACGAGCAGTACTTC.

The CDR3 DNA sequence: TGTGCCAGCAGTCTCTGGGGGGACTACGGCTGGAATGAGCAGTTCTTC. It specifies CASSLWGDYGWNEQFF. The genes are TRBV28 and TRBJ2-1, with 7 positions matching TRBD2. This CDR3 spans 16 amino acids. Germline-derived CDR1 and CDR2 are MDHEN and SYDVKM. Losses at the gene ends were 5 bases for V and 7 bases for J; bases not matched to a gene: 14. The whole variable domain, remainder taken from reference TRBV28 and TRBJ2-1, is DVKVTQSSRYLVKRTGEKVFLECVQDMDHENMFWYRQDPGLGLRLIYFSYDVKMKEKGDIPEGYSVSREKKERFSLILESASTNQTSMYLCASSLWGDYGWNEQFFGPGTRLTVL.

This clonotype was picked up many times. The chain uses TRBV28 and TRBJ2-1; 10 bases align to TRBD2. The V gene's germline CDR1 is MDHEN and CDR2 SYDVKM. V shed 5 bases and J 1 base; nucleotides not matched to a gene: 5. The CDR3 has 16 amino acids. CDR3 region: CASSLLAGGSYNEQFF. The CDR3 DNA reads TGTGCCAGCAGTCTCTTAGCGGGGGGATCCTACAATGAGCAGTTCTTC.

The CDR3 nucleotides are TGTGCCACCCTCGGACTTCAACCCTACGAGCAGTACTTC. Protein sequence: CATLGLQPYEQYF. J is TRBJ2-7 and V is TRBV6-2 or TRBV6-3; tentative D call: TRBD2 (5 bases). Deletions cut 10 bases from V and 2 bases from J, with 15 bases between. CDR3 length: 13 residues. Germline CDR1 MNHEY, CDR2 SVGEGT.

The V and J genes are TRBV12-3 or TRBV12-4 and TRBJ2-7; D is uncertain. The length of the CDR3 is 12 residues. V was shortened by 3 bases and J by 2 bases, with 5 bases between the two germline ends. The DNA for the CDR3 is TGTGCCAGCAGTTTTAGACCCTACGAGCAGTACTTC. Protein sequence: CASSFRPYEQYF.